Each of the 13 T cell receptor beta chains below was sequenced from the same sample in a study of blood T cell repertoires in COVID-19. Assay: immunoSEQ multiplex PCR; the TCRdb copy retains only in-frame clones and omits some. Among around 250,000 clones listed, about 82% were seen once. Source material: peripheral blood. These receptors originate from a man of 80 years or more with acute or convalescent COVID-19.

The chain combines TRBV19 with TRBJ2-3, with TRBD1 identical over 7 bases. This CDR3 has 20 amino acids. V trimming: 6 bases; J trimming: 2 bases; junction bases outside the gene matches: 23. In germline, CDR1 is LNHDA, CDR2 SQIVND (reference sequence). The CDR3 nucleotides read TGTGCCAGTAGCCAGGCAGGGGGAGACGATTATAATGAGGACACAGATACGCAGTATTTT. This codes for CASSQAGGDDYNEDTDTQYF. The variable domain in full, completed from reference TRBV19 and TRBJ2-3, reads DGGITQSPKYLFRKEGQNVTLSCEQNLNHDAMYWYRQDPGQGLRLIYYSQIVNDFQKGDIAEGYSVSREKKESFPLTVTSAQKNPTAFYLCASSQAGGDDYNEDTDTQYFGPGTRLTVL.

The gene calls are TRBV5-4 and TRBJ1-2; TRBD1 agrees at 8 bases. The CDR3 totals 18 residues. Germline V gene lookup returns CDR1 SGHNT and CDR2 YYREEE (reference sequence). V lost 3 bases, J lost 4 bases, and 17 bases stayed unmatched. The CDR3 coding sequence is TGTGCCAGCAGCTGGGGACAGGTCGGCTGGAGGGGTTTCTATGGCTACACCTTC. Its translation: CASSWGQVGWRGFYGYTF.

The CDR3 loop reads CASSPQRTGIGRDTEAFF. The CDR3 DNA reads as TGTGCCAGCTCACCCCAACGGACAGGGATAGGCCGGGACACTGAAGCTTTCTTT. The gene calls are TRBV18 and TRBJ1-1; 8 nucleotides align to TRBD1. The CDR3 runs to 18 residues. The V gene's germline CDR1 is KGHSH and CDR2 LQKENI. Germline trimming cut 3 bases from V and 3 bases from J; bases unmatched to any gene: 15.

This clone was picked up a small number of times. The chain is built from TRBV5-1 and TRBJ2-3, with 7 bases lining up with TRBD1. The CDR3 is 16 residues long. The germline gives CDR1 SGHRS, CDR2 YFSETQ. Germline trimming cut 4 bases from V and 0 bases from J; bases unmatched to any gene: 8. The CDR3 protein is CASSVGQLTSTDTQYF. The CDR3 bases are TGCGCCAGCAGCGTGGGACAGCTCACTAGCACAGATACGCAGTATTTT. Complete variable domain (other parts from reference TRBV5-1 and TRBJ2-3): KAGVTQTPRYLIKTRGQQVTLSCSPISGHRSVSWYQQTPGQGLQFLFEYFSETQRNKGNFPGRFSGRQFSNSRSEMNVSTLELGDSALYLCASSVGQLTSTDTQYFGPGTRLTVL.

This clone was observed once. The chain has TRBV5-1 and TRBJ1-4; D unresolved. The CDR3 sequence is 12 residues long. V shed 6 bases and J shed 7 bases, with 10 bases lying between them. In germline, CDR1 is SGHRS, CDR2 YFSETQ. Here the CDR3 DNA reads TGCGCCAGCAAGAGTTCTGGTGAAAAACTGTTTTTT. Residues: CASKSSGEKLFF.

The CDR3 DNA follows: TGTGCCAGCAGCCGGGAGAGCGGAGTACGGAATCAGCCCCAGCATTTT. It encodes CASSRESGVRNQPQHF. The rearrangement uses TRBV2 and TRBJ1-5; no definite D call. Germline values: CDR1 SNHLY, CDR2 FYNNEI. V gave up 6 bases and J gave up 4 bases, with 19 bases separating them. The CDR3 extends over 16 amino acids.

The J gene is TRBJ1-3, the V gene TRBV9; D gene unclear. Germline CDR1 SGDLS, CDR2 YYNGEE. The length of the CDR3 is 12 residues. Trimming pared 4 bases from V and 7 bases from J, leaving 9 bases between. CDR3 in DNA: TGTGCCAGCAGCCTCCTCTCTAACACCATATATTTT. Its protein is CASSLLSNTIYF.

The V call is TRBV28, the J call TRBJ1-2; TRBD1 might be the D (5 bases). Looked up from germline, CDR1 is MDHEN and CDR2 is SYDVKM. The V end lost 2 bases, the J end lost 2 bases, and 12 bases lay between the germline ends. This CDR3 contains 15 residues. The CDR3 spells CASSLRTLQNYGYTF. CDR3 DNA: TGTGCCAGCAGTTTACGGACACTTCAAAACTATGGCTACACCTTC.

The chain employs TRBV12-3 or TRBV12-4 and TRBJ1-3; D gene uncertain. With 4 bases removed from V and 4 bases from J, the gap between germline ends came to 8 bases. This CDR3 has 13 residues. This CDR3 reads CASSSLLGNTIYF. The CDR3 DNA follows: TGTGCCAGCAGTTCCCTTTTAGGAAACACCATATATTTT.

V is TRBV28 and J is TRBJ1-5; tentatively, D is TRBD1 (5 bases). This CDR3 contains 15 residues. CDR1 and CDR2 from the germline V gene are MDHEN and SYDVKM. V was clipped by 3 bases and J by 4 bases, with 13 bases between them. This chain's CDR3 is CASSFVDRKNQPQHF. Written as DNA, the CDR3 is TGTGCCAGCAGTTTCGTCGACAGAAAAAATCAGCCCCAGCATTTT.

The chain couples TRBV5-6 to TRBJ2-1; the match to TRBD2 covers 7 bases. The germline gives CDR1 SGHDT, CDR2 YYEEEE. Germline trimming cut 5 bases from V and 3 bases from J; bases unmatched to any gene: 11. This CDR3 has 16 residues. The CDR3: CASRAGAGAGYNEQFF. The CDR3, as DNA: TGTGCCAGCAGGGCCGGGGCGGGAGCCGGCTACAATGAGCAGTTCTTC. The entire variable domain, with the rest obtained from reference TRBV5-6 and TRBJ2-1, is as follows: DAGVTQSPTHLIKTRGQQVTLRCSPKSGHDTVSWYQQALGQGPQFIFQYYEEEERQRGNFPDRFSGHQFPNYSSELNVNALLLGDSALYLCASRAGAGAGYNEQFFGPGTRLTVL.

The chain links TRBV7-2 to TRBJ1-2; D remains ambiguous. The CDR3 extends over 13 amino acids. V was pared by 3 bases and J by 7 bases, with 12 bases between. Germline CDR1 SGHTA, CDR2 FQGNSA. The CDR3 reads CASSLSAAGGYTF. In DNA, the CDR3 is TGTGCCAGCAGCTTGTCCGCCGCCGGTGGCTACACCTTC.

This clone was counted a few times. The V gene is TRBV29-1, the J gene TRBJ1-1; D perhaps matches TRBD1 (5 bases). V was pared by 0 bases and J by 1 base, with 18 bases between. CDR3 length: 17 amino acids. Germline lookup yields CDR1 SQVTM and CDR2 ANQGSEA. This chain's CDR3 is CSVEDRRGLVRNTEAFF. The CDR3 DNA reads TGCAGCGTTGAAGATCGTCGGGGACTGGTTCGGAACACTGAAGCTTTCTTT.